Included here is one TCR beta chain sequence, with context. Only a few counts were recorded for this clonotype. What antigen it recognizes has not been identified. No quality values exist for individual bases; no much larger clone is one base distant. The reads were generated on an Illumina HiSeq 2500. Quantitative 5'-RACE with molecular barcodes was the method used to prepare the TCR beta libraries. The study's processing was this. Disease-linked TCR variants were identified with a new computational method built on a probabilistic model of VDJ rearrangement. TCRdb reworked the public reads: Q25 trimming with fastp, MiXCR clone assembly, productive beta chains retained. Identical CDR3 protein sequences are pooled into one entry, listed with their most common genes and DNA. These V and J calls rely on TCRdb rather than the paper's analysis. Here the sample has about 90,000 distinct CDR3 sequences; around 25% occur a single time. 45% to 65% of the sample lies in the top ten.

These data are taken from a study of CD8 T cells in ankylosing spondylitis (dated by TCRdb to about 2017). For context, the study as a whole: T cell receptor beta repertoires were profiled in healthy donors and ankylosing spondylitis patients so that disease-linked TCR variants could be found. The full study cohort was made up of roughly 25 ankylosing spondylitis patients and more than 90 healthy donors. Samples of peripheral blood were taken, and for ankylosing spondylitis patients, synovial fluid was collected as well.

Broad study findings and their caveats: Some motif variants were previously reported in synovial fluid and blood of reactive arthritis patients, suggesting common disease-initiation mechanisms. The disease-linked clones were reported to be significantly enriched in matched synovial fluid samples from ankylosing spondylitis patients. In peripheral blood, the disease-linked clones were found at relatively low frequencies and had a CD8+ phenotype. Blood from ankylosing spondylitis patients appeared to be characterized by a TCR beta motif made up of several highly homologous amino acid variants.

This receptor was obtained from a male donor with ankylosing spondylitis or in good health (not recorded which). Sequencing used blood, either unsorted or a sorted T cell fraction (not recorded which).

The nucleotide sequence is given as TGTGCCAGCAGCCCATCCCGGGTGGGGGGCCGGGGGGAGACCCAGTACTTC. Protein translation: CASSPSRVGGRGETQYF. In this chain, TRBV6-1 is recombined with TRBJ2-5; the D gene cannot be resolved beyond TRBD1 or TRBD2, each matching 6 bases. Relative to germline, V is 6 bases shorter and J is 5 bases shorter, with 25 bases between their ends. From its cysteine to its phenylalanine, the CDR3 spans 17 amino acids. The kept DNA is CDR3 alone, 51 bases in frame from the first base. CDR1 and CDR2 (MNHNS, SASEGT) derive from the germline V gene.